A single sample gave rise to the 11 T cell receptor beta chains below, sequenced in a study of blood T cell repertoires in COVID-19. TCRdb's table, derived via immunoSEQ multiplex PCR, lists solely in-frame clones and lacks some. This sample has fewer than 90,000 clones, with approximately 91% found just once. The sequenced material came from peripheral blood. Receptors were obtained from a man between 65 and 85 years old with acute or convalescent COVID-19.

The rearrangement uses TRBV7-2 and TRBJ2-7; D might be TRBD1 (5 bases). The V gene lost 1 base and the J gene lost 3 bases, with 10 bases spanning the gap. In germline, CDR1 is SGHTA, CDR2 FQGNSA. This CDR3 region has 14 residues. The CDR3 DNA reads as TGTGCCAGCAGCTTAGGACAGCGTTACTACGAGCAGTACTTC. It yields the protein CASSLGQRYYEQYF.

The genes are TRBV3-1 (or the pseudogene TRBV3-2) and TRBJ1-5; D ambiguous. With 4 bases removed from V and 1 base from J, the gap between germline ends came to 8 bases. The germline gives CDR1 LGHDT, CDR2 YNNKEL (reference sequence). The length of the CDR3 is 14 residues. Written as DNA, the CDR3 is TGTGCCAGCAGCCTCCTAGGCAGCAATCAGCCCCAGCATTTT. As protein: CASSLLGSNQPQHF.

The chain is built from TRBV27 and TRBJ2-5; 10 bases map to TRBD1. The CDR3 extends over 15 amino acids. The V gene end was trimmed by 3 bases and the J gene end by 2 bases; junction bases not matched to a gene: 3. The V gene's germline CDR1 is MNHEY and CDR2 SMNVEV (reference sequence). The CDR3 sequence is CASSLWTGGQETQYF. CDR3 nucleotide sequence: TGTGCCAGCAGTTTGTGGACAGGGGGTCAAGAGACCCAGTACTTC.

The rearrangement uses TRBV9 and TRBJ2-3, with 8 bases fitting TRBD2. The V gene's germline CDR1 is SGDLS and CDR2 YYNGEE. V lost 4 bases and J lost 2; bases outside the gene matches: 12. This CDR3 region has 17 residues. The CDR3 is CASSTPGGPTLTDTQYF. The CDR3 DNA follows: TGTGCCAGCAGCACTCCGGGGGGGCCGACCCTCACAGATACGCAGTATTTT.

The V and J genes are TRBV6-5 and TRBJ1-6; TRBD1 agrees at 7 bases. Germline loops: CDR1 MNHEY, CDR2 SVGAGI. This CDR3 region has 14 residues. Trimming took 0 bases from V and 11 from J; bases not matched to a gene: 4. DNA of the CDR3: TGTGCCAGCAGTTACTCAGGGGGCGATGCACCCCTCCACTTT. Encoded protein: CASSYSGGDAPLHF.

The V call is TRBV6-5, the J call TRBJ1-1, with unresolved D. The germline CDR1 and CDR2 sequences are MNHEY and SVGAGI. CDR3 size: 14 residues. Trimming cost V 0 bases and J 3 bases, with 8 bases left between them. DNA for the CDR3: TGTGCCAGCAGTTACTCTACGGGGTACACTGAAGCTTTCTTT. It specifies CASSYSTGYTEAFF.

The chain carries TRBV7-8 and TRBJ1-2; no definite D call. This CDR3 spans 13 amino acids. With 2 bases removed from V and 6 bases from J, the gap between germline ends came to 10 bases. Per the germline V gene, CDR1 is SGHVS and CDR2 is FQNEAQ. The CDR3 nucleotides read TGTGCCAGCAGCTTACGGGAGGGAAATGGCTACACCTTC. Amino acid sequence: CASSLREGNGYTF. Supplemented by reference TRBV7-8 and TRBJ1-2, the full variable domain reads GAGVSQSPRYKVAKRGQDVALRCDPISGHVSLFWYQQALGQGPEFLTYFQNEAQLDKSGLPSDRFFAERPEGSVSTLKIQRTQQEDSAVYLCASSLREGNGYTFGSGTRLTVV.

The chain has TRBV4-3 and TRBJ2-2; D not certain. Between the trimmed V and J ends, which lost 1 base and 2 bases, there was a span of 8 bases. The CDR3 contains 15 residues. The germline V gene encodes CDR1 LGHNA and CDR2 YSLEER. The CDR3: CASSQVNFNTGELFF. DNA for the CDR3: TGCGCCAGCAGCCAAGTAAACTTTAACACCGGGGAGCTGTTTTTT.

The chain carries TRBV7-9 and TRBJ2-3; 8 bases match TRBD2. This CDR3 is built from 14 residues. Germline CDR1 SEHNR, CDR2 FQNEAQ (reference sequence). V shed 6 bases and J 1 base; nucleotides not matched to a gene: 3. Here the CDR3 reads CASSISGGTDTQYF. The CDR3 coding sequence is TGTGCCAGCAGTATTAGCGGGGGCACAGATACGCAGTATTTT.

This chain uses TRBV28 with TRBJ1-4, with D perhaps TRBD1 (5 bases). CDR1 is MDHEN, CDR2 SYDVKM, per germline. This CDR3 spans 17 amino acids. Deletions cut 7 bases from V and 4 bases from J, with 22 bases between. CDR3 bases: TGTGCCAGCACCATGAGTTTGCCCCCGGGGGGTAATGAAAAACTGTTTTTT. Translating gives CASTMSLPPGGNEKLFF.

The chain is built from TRBV6-6 and TRBJ2-1; TRBD1 might be the D (5 bases). The CDR3 is made up of 15 amino acids. Per the germline V gene, CDR1 is MNHNY and CDR2 is SVGAGI (reference sequence). The germline V and J ends were trimmed by 6 bases and 2 bases, with 14 bases remaining between them. The CDR3 DNA sequence: TGTGCCAGCAGAACAGGTCATCGGGCCTACAATGAGCAGTTCTTC. Protein sequence: CASRTGHRAYNEQFF.